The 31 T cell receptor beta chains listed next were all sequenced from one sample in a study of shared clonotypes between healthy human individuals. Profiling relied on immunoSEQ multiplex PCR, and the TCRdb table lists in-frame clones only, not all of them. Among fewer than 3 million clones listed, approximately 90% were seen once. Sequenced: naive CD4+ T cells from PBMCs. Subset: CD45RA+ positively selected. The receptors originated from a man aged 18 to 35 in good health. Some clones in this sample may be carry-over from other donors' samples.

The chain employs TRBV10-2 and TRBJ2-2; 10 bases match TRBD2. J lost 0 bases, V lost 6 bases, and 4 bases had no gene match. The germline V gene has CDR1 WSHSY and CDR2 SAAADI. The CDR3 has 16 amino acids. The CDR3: CASSLTSGSNTGELFF. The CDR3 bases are TGCGCCAGCAGCTTGACTAGCGGGTCGAACACCGGGGAGCTGTTTTTT.

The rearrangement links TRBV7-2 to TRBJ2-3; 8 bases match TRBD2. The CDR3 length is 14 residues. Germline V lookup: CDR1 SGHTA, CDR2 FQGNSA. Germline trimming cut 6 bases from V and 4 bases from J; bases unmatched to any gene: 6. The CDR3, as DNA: TGTGCCAGCAGTAGAGCGGGAGATGCAGATACGCAGTATTTT. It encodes CASSRAGDADTQYF. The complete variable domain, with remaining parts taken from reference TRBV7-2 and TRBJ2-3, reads GAGVSQSPSNKVTEKGKDVELRCDPISGHTALYWYRQSLGQGLEFLIYFQGNSAPDKSGLPSDRFSAERTGGSVSTLTIQRTQQEDSAVYLCASSRAGDADTQYFGPGTRLTVL.

The CDR3: CASSLASANYEQYF. The DNA of the CDR3 is TGCGCCAGCAGCTTGGCCTCGGCAAACTACGAGCAGTACTTC. The V call is TRBV5-1, the J call TRBJ2-7; D gene unclear. The length of the CDR3 is 14 residues. V lost 0 bases and J lost 3, with 10 bases in between. Germline lookup yields CDR1 SGHRS and CDR2 YFSETQ.

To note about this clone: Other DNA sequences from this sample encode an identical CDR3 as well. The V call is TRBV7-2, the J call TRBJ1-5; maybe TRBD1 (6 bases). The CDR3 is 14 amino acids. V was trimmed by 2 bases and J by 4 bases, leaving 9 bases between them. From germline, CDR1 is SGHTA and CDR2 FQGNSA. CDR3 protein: CASSLTGRNQPQHF. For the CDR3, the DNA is TGTGCCAGCAGCTTAACAGGGAGAAATCAGCCCCAGCATTTT.

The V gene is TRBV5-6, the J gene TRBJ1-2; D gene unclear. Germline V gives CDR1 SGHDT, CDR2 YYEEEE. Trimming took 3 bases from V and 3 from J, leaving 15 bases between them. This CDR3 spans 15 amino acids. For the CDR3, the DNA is TGTGCCAGCAGCTCCGGCCTCAAACCCCACTATGGCTACACCTTC. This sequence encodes CASSSGLKPHYGYTF.

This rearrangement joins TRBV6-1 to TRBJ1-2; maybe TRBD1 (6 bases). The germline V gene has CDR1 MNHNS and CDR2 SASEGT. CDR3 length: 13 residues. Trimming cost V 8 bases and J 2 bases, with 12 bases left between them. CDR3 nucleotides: TGTGCCAGCGGTAGGGACACCAACTATGGCTACACCTTC. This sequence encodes CASGRDTNYGYTF.

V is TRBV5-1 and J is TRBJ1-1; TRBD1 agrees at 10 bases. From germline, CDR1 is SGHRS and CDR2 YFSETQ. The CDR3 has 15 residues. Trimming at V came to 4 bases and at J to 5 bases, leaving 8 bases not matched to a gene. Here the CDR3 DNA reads TGCGCCAGCAGCCTTTTAGGGACAGGGGCGACTGAAGCTTTCTTT. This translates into CASSLLGTGATEAFF.

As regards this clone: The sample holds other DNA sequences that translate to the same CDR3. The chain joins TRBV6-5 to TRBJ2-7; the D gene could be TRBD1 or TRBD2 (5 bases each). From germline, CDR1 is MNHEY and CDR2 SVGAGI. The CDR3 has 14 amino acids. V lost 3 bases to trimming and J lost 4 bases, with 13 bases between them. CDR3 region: CASSYRDRRYEQYF. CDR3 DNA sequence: TGTGCCAGCAGTTATAGGGACCGTCGTTACGAGCAGTACTTC.

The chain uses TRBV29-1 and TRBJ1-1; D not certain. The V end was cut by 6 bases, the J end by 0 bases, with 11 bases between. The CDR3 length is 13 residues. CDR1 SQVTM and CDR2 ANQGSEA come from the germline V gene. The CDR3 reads CSVAPTLNTEAFF. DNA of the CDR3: TGCAGCGTCGCCCCGACCCTGAACACTGAAGCTTTCTTT.

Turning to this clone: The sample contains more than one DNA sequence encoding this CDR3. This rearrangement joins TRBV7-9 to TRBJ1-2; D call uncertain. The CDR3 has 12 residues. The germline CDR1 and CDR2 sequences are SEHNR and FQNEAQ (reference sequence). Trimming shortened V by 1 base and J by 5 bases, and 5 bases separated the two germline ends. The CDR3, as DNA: TGTGCCAGCAGCTTAGGAGATTATGGCTACACCTTC. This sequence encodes CASSLGDYGYTF.

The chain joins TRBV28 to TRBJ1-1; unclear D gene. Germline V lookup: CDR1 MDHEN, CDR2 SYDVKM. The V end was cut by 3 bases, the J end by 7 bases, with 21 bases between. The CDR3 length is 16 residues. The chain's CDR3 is CASSFWAAGDDGEAFF. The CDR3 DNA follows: TGTGCCAGCAGTTTTTGGGCTGCCGGGGATGATGGTGAAGCTTTCTTT.

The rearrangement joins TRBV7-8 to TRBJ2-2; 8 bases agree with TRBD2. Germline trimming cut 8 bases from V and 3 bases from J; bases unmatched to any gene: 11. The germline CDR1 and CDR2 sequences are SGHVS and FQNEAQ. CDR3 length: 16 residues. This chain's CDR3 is CASSHRGGRYTGELFF. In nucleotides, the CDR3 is TGTGCCAGCTCCCATCGGGGCGGGAGGTACACCGGGGAGCTGTTTTTT.

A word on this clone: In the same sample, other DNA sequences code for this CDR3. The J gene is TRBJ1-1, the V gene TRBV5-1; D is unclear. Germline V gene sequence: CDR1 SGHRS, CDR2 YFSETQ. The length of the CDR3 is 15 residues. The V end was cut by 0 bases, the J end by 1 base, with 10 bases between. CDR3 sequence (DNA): TGCGCCAGCAGCTTGGAAGGTGGCGGGAACACTGAAGCTTTCTTT. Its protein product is CASSLEGGGNTEAFF.

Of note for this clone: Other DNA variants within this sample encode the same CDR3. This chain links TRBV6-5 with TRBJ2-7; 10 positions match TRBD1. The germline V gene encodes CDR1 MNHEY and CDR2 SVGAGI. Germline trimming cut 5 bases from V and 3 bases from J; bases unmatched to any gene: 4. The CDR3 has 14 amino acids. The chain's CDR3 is CASSSRDRGYEQYF. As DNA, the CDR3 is TGTGCCAGCAGTAGCCGGGACAGGGGCTACGAGCAGTACTTC.

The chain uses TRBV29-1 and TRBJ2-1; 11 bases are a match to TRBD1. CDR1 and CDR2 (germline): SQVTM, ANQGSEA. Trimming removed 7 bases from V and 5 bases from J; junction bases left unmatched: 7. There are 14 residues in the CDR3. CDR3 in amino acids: CSAGGQGANNEQFF. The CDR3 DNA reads TGCAGCGCCGGAGGACAGGGGGCGAACAATGAGCAGTTCTTC.

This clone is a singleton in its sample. The CDR3 region is CASSAGGELFF. CDR3 nucleotide sequence: TGTGCCAGCAGCGCCGGGGGGGAGCTGTTTTTT. The V and J genes are TRBV7-6 and TRBJ2-2; no clear D. Germline CDR1 and CDR2: SGHVS and FNYEAQ. Trimming cost V 5 bases and J 8 bases, with 6 bases left between them. The CDR3 is 11 residues long.

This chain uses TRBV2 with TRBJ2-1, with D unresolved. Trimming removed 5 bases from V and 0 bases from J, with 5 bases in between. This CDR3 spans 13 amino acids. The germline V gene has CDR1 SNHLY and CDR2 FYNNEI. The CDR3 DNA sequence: TGTGCCAGCAGTTTGGCCTCCTACAATGAGCAGTTCTTC. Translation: CASSLASYNEQFF. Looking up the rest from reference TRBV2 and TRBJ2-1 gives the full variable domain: EPEVTQTPSHQVTQMGQEVILRCVPISNHLYFYWYRQILGQKVEFLVSFYNNEISEKSEIFDDQFSVERPDGSNFTLKIRSTKLEDSAMYFCASSLASYNEQFFGPGTRLTVL.

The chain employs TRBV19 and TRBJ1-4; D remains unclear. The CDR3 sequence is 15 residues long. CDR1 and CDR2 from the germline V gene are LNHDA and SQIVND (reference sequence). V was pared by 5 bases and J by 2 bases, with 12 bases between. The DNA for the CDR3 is TGTGCCAGTAGTCTGGGGTTGGGCACTAATGAAAAACTGTTTTTT. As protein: CASSLGLGTNEKLFF.

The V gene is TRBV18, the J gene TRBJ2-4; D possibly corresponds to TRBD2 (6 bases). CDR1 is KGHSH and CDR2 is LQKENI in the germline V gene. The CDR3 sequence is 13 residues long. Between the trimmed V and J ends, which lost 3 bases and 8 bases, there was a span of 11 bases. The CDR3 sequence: CASSPGTLDIQYF. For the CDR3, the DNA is TGTGCCAGCTCACCCGGGACTCTCGACATTCAGTACTTC.

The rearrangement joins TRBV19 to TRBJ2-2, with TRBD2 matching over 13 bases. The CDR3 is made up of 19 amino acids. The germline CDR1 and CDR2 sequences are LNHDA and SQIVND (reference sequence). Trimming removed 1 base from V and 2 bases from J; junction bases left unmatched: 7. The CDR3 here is CASSIGLAGGTKNTGELFF. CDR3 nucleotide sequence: TGTGCCAGTAGTATAGGACTAGCGGGAGGAACTAAAAACACCGGGGAGCTGTTTTTT.

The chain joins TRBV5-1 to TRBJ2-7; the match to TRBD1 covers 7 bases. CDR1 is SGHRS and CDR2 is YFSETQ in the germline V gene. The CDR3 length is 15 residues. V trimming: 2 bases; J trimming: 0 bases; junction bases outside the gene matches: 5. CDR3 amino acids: CASSFTTGSSYEQYF. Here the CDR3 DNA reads TGCGCCAGCAGCTTCACGACAGGGAGCTCCTACGAGCAGTACTTC.

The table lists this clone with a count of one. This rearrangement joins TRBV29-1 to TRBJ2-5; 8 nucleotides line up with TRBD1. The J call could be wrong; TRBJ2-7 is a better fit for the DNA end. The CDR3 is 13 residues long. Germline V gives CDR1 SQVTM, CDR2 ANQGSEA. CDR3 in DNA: TGCAGCGTGGGCGGACAGGGTTCCTACGAGCAGTACTTC. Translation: CSVGGQGSYEQYF.

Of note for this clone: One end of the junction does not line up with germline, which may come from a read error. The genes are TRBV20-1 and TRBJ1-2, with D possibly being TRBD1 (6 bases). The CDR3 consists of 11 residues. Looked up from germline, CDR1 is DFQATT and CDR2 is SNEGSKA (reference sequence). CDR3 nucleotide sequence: TGCAGTGCTAGAGACTTCCCGGACAGCCACTTC. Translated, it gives CSARDFPDSHF.

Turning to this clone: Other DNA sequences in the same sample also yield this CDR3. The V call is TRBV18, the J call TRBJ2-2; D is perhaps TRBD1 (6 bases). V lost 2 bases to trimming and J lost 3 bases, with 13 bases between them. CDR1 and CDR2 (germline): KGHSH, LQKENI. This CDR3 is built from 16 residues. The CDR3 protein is CASSPRAGADTGELFF. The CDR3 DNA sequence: TGTGCCAGCTCACCAAGGGCAGGGGCAGACACCGGGGAGCTGTTTTTT.

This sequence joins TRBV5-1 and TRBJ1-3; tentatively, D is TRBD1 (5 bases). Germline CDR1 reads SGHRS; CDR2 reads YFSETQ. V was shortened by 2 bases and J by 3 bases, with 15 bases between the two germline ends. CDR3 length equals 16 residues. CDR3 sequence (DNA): TGCGCCAGCAGCTTTATAAGTTCAGGGAGTGGAAACACCATATATTTT. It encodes CASSFISSGSGNTIYF. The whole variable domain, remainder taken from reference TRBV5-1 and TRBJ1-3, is KAGVTQTPRYLIKTRGQQVTLSCSPISGHRSVSWYQQTPGQGLQFLFEYFSETQRNKGNFPGRFSGRQFSNSRSEMNVSTLELGDSALYLCASSFISSGSGNTIYFGEGSWLTVV.

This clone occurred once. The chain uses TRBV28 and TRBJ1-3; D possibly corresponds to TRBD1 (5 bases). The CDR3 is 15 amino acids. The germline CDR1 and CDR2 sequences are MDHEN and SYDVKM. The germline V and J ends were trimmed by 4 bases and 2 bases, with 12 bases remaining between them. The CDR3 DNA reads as TGTGCCAGCAGTTACCCAGGGTCCCCTGGAAACACCATATATTTT. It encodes CASSYPGSPGNTIYF.

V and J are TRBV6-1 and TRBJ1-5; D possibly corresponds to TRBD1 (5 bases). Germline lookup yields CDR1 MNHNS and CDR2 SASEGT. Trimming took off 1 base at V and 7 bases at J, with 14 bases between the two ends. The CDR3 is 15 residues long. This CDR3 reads CASSEGGRGSQPQHF. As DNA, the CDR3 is TGTGCCAGCAGTGAAGGGGGACGGGGGAGCCAGCCCCAGCATTTT.

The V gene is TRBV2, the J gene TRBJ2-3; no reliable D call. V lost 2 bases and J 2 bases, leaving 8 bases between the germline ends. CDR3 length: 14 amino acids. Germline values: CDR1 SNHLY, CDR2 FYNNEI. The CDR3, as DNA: TGTGCCAGCAGTGAACGGGCGATCACAGATACGCAGTATTTT. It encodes CASSERAITDTQYF.

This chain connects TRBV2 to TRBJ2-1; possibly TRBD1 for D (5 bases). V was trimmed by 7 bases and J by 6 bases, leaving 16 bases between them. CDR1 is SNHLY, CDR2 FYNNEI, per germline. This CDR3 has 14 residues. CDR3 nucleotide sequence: TGTGCCAGCAATCCGGGTGGGGCACCCAATGAGCAGTTCTTC. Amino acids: CASNPGGAPNEQFF.

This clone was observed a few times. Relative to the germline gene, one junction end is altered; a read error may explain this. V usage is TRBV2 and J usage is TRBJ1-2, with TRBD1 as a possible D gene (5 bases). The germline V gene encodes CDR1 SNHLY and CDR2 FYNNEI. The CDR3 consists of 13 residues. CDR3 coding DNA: TGTGCCAGCAGGGAAGGGACGGTTTATGGCTACACCTTC. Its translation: CASREGTVYGYTF.

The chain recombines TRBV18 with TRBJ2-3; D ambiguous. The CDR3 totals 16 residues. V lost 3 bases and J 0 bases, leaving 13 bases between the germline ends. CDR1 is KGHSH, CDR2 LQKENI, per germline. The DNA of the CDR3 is TGTGCCAGCTCACCTCAGATAGATTCTAGCACAGATACGCAGTATTTT. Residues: CASSPQIDSSTDTQYF.